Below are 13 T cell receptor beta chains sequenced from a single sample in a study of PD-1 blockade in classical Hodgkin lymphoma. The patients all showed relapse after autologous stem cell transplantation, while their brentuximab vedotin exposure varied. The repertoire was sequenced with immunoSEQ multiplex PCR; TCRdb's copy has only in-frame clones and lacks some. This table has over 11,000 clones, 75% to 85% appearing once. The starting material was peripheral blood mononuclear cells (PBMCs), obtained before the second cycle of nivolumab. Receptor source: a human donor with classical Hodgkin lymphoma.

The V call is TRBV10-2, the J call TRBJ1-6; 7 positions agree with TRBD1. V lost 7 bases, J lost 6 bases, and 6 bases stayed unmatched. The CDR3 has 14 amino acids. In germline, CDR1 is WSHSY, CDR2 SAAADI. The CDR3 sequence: CASTPTGVNSPLHF. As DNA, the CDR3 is TGCGCCAGCACCCCAACAGGGGTTAATTCACCCCTCCACTTT.

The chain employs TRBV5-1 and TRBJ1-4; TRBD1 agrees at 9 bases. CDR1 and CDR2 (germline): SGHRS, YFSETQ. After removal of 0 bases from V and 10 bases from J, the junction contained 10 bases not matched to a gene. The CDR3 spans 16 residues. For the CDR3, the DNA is TGCGCCAGCAGCTTGGTGACGGGACAGGGTCTTGGAAAACTGTTTTTT. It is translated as CASSLVTGQGLGKLFF.

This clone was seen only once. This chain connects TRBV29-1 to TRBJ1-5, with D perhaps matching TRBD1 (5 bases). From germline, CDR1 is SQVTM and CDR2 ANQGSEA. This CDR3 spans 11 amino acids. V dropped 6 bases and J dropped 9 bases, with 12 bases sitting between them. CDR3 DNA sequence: TGCAGCGTCGGGACCGTTTGGCCCCAGCATTTT. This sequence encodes CSVGTVWPQHF.

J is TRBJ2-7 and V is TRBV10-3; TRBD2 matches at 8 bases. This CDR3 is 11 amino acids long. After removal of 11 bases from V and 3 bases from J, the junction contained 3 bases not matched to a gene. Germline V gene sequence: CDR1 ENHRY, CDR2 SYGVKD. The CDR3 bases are TGTGCCCTGGGGACTAGCTACGAGCAGTACTTC. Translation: CALGTSYEQYF.

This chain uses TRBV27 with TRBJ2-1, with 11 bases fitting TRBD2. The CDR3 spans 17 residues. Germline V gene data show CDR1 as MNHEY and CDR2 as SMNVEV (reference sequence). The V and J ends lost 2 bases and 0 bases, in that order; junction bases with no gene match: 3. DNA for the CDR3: TGTGCCAGCAGTTTAAGGCTAGCGGGGGGCTCCTACAATGAGCAGTTCTTC. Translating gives CASSLRLAGGSYNEQFF.

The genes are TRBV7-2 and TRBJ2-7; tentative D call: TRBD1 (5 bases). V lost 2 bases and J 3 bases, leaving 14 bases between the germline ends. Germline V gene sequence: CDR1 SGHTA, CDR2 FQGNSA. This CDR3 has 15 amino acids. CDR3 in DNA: TGTGCCAGCAGCTTAAGCACAGGAACGAGCTACGAGCAGTACTTC. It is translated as CASSLSTGTSYEQYF.

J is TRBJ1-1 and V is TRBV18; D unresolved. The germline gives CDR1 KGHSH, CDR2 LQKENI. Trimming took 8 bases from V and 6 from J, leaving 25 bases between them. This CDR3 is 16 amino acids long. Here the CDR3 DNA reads TGTGCCAGCCCCCGAGAGGGTTCGGAAGTATATTCTGAAGCTTTCTTT. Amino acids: CASPREGSEVYSEAFF.

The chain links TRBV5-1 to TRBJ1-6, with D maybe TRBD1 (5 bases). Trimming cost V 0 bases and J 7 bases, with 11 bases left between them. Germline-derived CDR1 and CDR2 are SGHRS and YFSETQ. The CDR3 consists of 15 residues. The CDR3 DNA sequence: TGCGCCAGCAGCTTGGGAACGGGGGGGAATTCACCCCTCCACTTT. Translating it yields CASSLGTGGNSPLHF.

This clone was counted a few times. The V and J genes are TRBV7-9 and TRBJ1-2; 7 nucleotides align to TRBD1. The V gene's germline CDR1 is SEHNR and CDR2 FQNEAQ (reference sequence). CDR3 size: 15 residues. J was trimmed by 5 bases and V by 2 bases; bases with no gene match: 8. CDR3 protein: CASSLKWDSKYGYTF. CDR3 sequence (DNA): TGTGCCAGCAGCTTAAAATGGGACAGCAAGTATGGCTACACCTTC.

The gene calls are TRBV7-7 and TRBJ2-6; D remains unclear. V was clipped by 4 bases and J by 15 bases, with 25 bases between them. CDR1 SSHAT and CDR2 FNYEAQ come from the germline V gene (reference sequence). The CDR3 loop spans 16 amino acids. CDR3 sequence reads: CASSYSFTKSGQRLTF. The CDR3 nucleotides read TGTGCCAGCAGCTACTCCTTCACAAAGTCGGGCCAACGCCTGACTTTC.

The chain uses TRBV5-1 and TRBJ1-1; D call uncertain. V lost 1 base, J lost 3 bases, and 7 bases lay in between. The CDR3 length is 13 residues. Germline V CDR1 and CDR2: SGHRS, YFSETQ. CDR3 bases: TGCGCCAGCAGCTTGATTCGAGACACTGAAGCTTTCTTT. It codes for CASSLIRDTEAFF.

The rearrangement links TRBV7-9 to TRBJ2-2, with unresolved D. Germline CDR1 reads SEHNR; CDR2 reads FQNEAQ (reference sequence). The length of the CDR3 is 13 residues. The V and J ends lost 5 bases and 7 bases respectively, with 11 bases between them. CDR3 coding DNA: TGTGCCAGCAGCCTCCATGAGGTCGGGGAGCTGTTTTTT. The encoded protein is CASSLHEVGELFF.

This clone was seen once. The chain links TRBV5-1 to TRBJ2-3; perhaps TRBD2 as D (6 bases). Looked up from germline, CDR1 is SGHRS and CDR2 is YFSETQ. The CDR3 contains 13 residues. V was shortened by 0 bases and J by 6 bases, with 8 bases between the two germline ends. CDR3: CASSLEGTDTQYF. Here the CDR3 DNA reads TGCGCCAGCAGCTTGGAGGGGACTGATACGCAGTATTTT.